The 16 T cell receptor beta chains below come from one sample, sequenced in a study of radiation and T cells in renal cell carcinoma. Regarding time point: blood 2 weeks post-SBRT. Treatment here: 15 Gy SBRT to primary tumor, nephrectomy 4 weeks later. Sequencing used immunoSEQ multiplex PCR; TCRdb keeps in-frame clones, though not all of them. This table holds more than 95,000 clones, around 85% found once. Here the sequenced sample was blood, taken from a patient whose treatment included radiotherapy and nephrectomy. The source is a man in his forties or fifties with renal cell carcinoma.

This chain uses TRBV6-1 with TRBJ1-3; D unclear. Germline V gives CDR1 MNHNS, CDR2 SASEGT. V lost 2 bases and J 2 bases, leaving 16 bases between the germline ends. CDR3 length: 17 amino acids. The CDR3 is CASSESRRSSTGNTIYF. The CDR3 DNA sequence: TGTGCCAGCAGTGAATCACGAAGGTCATCTACTGGAAACACCATATATTTT.

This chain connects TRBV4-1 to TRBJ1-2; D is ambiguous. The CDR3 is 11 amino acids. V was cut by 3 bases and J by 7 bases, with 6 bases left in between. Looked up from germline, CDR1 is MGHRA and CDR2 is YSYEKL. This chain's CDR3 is CASSHSSGYTF. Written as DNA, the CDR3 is TGCGCCAGCAGCCATTCCTCTGGCTACACCTTC.

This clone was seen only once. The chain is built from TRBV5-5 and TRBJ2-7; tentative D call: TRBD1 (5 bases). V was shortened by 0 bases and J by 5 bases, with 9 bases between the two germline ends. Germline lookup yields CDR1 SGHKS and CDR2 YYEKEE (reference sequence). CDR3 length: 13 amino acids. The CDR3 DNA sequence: TGTGCCAGCAGCTTGGTCCCAGGGAACGAGCAGTACTTC. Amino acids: CASSLVPGNEQYF.

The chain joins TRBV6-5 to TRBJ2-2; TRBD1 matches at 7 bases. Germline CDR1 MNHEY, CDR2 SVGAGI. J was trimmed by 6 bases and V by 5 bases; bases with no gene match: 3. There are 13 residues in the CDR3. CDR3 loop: CASSTGDPGELFF. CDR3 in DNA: TGTGCCAGCAGTACAGGGGATCCCGGGGAGCTGTTTTTT.

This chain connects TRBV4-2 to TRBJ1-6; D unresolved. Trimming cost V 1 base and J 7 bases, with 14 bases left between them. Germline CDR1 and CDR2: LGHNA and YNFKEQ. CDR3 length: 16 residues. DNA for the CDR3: TGTGCCAGCAGCCAAGGGCACGCAGGAGAGAATTCACCCCTCCACTTT. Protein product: CASSQGHAGENSPLHF.

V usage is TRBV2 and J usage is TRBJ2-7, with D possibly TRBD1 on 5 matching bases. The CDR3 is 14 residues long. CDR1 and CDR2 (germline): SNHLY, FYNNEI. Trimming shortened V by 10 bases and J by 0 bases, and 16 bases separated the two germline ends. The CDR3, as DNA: TGTGCCACCGACAGCGCGGTTATCTCCTACGAGCAGTACTTC. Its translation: CATDSAVISYEQYF.

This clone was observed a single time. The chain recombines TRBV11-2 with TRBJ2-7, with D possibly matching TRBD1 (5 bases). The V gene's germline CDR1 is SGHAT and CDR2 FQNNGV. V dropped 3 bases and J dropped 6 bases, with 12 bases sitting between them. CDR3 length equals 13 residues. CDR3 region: CASSFLGAGEQYF. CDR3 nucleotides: TGTGCCAGCAGCTTCCTAGGGGCCGGCGAGCAGTACTTC.

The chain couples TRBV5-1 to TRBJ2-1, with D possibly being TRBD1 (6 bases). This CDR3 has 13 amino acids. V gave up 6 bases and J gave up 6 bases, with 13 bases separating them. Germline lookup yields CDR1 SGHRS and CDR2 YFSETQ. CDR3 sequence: CASTLQGSNEQFF. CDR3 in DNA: TGCGCCAGCACCCTACAGGGTAGCAATGAGCAGTTCTTC.

CDR3 sequence: CASSGGAGNQPQHF. For the CDR3, the DNA is TGTGCCAGCAGTGGCGGGGCCGGCAATCAGCCCCAGCATTTT. The chain joins TRBV2 to TRBJ1-5; D possibly corresponds to TRBD1 (5 bases). V dropped 4 bases and J dropped 2 bases, with 9 bases sitting between them. Germline CDR1 and CDR2: SNHLY and FYNNEI. This CDR3 spans 14 amino acids. The whole variable domain, filled in from reference TRBV2 and TRBJ1-5, reads EPEVTQTPSHQVTQMGQEVILRCVPISNHLYFYWYRQILGQKVEFLVSFYNNEISEKSEIFDDQFSVERPDGSNFTLKIRSTKLEDSAMYFCASSGGAGNQPQHFGDGTRLSIL.

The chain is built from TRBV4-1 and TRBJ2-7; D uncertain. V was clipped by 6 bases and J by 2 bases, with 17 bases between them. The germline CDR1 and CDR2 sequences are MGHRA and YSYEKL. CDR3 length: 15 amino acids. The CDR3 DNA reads TGCGCCAGCAGTCCAAGTATGAGGCTAGCCTACGAGCAGTACTTC. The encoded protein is CASSPSMRLAYEQYF.

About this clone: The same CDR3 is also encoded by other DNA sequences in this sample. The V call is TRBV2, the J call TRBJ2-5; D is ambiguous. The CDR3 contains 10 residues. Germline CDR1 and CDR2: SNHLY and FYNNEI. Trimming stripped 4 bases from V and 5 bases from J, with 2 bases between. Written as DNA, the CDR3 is TGTGCCAGCAGTGGTGAGACCCAGTACTTC. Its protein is CASSGETQYF.

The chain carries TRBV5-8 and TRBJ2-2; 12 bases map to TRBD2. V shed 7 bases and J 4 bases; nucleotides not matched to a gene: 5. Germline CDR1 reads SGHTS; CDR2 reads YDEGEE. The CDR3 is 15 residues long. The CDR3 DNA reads TGTGCCAGCGCAAGACTAGCGGGAGTCACCGGGGAGCTGTTTTTT. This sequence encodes CASARLAGVTGELFF. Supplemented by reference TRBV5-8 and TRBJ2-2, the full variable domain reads EAGVTQSPTHLIKTRGQQATLRCSPISGHTSVYWYQQALGLGLQFLLWYDEGEERNRGNFPPRFSGRQFPNYSSELNVNALELEDSALYLCASARLAGVTGELFFGEGSRLTVL.

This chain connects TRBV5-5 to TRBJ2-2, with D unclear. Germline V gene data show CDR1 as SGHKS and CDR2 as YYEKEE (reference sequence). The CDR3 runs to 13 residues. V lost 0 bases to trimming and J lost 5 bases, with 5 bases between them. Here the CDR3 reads CASSLGKTGELFF. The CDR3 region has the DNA TGTGCCAGCAGCTTGGGTAAGACCGGGGAGCTGTTTTTT.

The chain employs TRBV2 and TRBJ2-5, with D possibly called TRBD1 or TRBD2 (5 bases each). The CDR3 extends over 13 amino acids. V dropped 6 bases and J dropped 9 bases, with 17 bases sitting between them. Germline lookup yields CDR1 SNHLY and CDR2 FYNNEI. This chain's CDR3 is CASSRGSLGAQYF. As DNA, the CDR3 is TGTGCCAGCAGCCGGGGTTCTCTGGGGGCCCAGTACTTC.

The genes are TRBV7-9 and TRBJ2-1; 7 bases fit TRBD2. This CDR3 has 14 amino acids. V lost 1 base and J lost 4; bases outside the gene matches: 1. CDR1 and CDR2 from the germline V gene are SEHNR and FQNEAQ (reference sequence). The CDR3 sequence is CASSLGTSYNEQFF. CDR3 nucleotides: TGTGCCAGCAGCTTAGGGACTAGTTACAATGAGCAGTTCTTC.

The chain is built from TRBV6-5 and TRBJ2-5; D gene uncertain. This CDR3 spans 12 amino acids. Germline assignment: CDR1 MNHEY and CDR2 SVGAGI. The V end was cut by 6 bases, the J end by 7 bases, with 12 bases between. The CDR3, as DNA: TGTGCCAGCAGACCCGCCCCTGGGACCCAGTACTTC. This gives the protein CASRPAPGTQYF.